This T cell receptor (beta chain) comes out of a study of identical twins (dated by TCRdb to the mid-2010s). At the level of the whole study: To test whether fetal clonotypes persist, this study deep-sequenced TCR alpha and beta repertoires from monozygotic twins, from unrelated adults of various ages, and from cord blood. To rule out contamination, replicate twin experiments were performed at different times with different library preparation protocols.

CDR1 and CDR2, looked up from the germline V gene, are SGHAT and FQNNGV. V and J are trimmed by 6 bases and 5 bases, and the gene matches miss 7 bases of the junction. Inclusive of the bounding cysteine and phenylalanine, the CDR3 is 13 residues long. Just CDR3 DNA is preserved here, 39 bases in frame from base 1. Broad study findings and their caveats: Zero-insertion analyses could be partly confounded by invariant T cells such as MAIT and iNKT, though diverse VJ usage argued against such confounding for most clonotypes. Because the same donors could not be followed over many years, the conclusions depended on cross-sectional statistical analysis. Fewer insertions were carried by abundant cord blood beta clonotypes, a similar but weaker trend appeared in young adult naive repertoires, and no such trend appeared in memory repertoires. Compared with coincidental sharing between unrelated individuals, an excess of low generation-probability sequences was observed among out-of-frame TCR alpha sequences shared between twins. In beta out-of-frame sequences, excess twin sharing was weaker, because having fewer shared sequences lowered the signal-to-noise ratio. Out-of-frame TCR alpha sharing in monozygotic twins was systematically underestimated by recombination models, whereas sharing between unrelated individuals was in agreement with the recombination models.

Details on this clonotype: Its cognate antigen has yet to be identified. Within one base of it there is no much larger clone, and no base qualities were kept.

The library came from 5' RACE. TCRdb records Illumina HiSeq 2000 as the sequencer. A universal primer binding site was introduced by template switching, and a unique molecular identifier was present in the final cDNA, enabling accurate counting of TCR cDNA molecules. Specific primers in the conserved constant-segment region were used to synthesize first-strand cDNA for the TCR alpha and beta chains. To control for contamination, every cDNA library carried two barcodes: a SMART-Mk sample barcode plus Illumina barcodes. Two successive PCR steps introduced TruSeq adapter sequences along with Illumina sample barcodes. The Illumina HiSeq platform was used with custom primers to sequence TCR alpha and beta cDNA libraries. The paper's data handling went like this. MiGEC processed the raw reads to extract unique molecular identifiers, while MiXCR was used to determine the CDR3 positions. Recombination models were inferred per individual with the repgenHMM and IGoR tools using an EM algorithm. The analysis of shared clonotypes was done with the tcR package in R, with sharing normalized by the product of cloneset sizes. Out-of-frame nonproductive sequences were analyzed to study raw recombination free of thymic and clonal selection effects. TCRdb cleaned the public reads at Q25 with fastp, built clones with MiXCR and kept in-frame beta chains. Duplicate CDR3 protein sequences are folded into a single record with the most common DNA and genes. V and J calls and clone size were set by TCRdb, not the authors. This sample is represented by about 720,000 distinct CDR3 sequences; about 20% of them were singletons. The ten largest clones take up under 15% of the sample.

Only healthy Caucasian donors were included. Three pairs of female monozygotic twins, all aged roughly 18 to 29 years, were included in the twin cohort. The RNA used for TCR libraries was isolated from peripheral blood mononuclear cells. The sample was also reused in another study, on T cells expressing NK-cell markers. As that second paper reports: Roughly 8 donors provided sorted CD3+CD56+NKG2C+, CD3+CD56+NKG2C- and CD3+CD56-NKG2C+ T-cell subsets, whose TCR beta-chain repertoires were profiled. Among the eight sequenced donors, only one was HCMV-seronegative, while the other seven were HCMV-seropositive. In several experiments an anti-gammadeltaTCR antibody was added to restrict sorting to alphabetaTCR-expressing T cells. In a handful of donors, the dominant CD3+CD56+NKG2C+ clonotypes were found to rank among the top 10 CD8+ clonotypes and to make up about 1.0-7.0% of CD8+ T cells. Those dominant clonotypes were again the most abundant among CD3+CD56-NKG2C+ cells in a handful of donors, at about 25-65%. It remained unclear whether the expanded NKG2C-expressing T cell clones were specific for HCMV antigens. The study sequenced eight donors, all healthy volunteers chosen at random: three men and five women. A commercial ELISA kit detecting HCMV-specific IgG in serum was used to determine HCMV serostatus. For about 6 donors, bulk peripheral blood T-cell repertoires were additionally sequenced from unsorted PBMC. MIGEC was used to demultiplex reads and group reads by UMI, and MiTCR was used to assemble and quantify clonotypes. To remove erroneous sequences, TCR cDNA sequences were retained only when supported by two or more reads. The tcR package was used for downstream repertoire analysis, and clonotypes were matched between fractions using CDR3 nucleotide sequence together with V segment. VDJmatch was used to annotate antigen specificity against VDJdb, with one amino acid substitution allowed in CDR3.

Recombination connected TRBV11-2 to TRBJ2-7; a stretch of 7 junction bases matches TRBD1. The clonotype was recovered from a woman aged 18-35 years in good health. Sequencing used PBMCs. The sequenced DNA is TGTGCCAGCAGATCGACAGGGAACCACGAGCAGTACTTC. The encoded protein is CASRSTGNHEQYF.